This T cell receptor (beta chain) emerged from a study of blood T cells in healthy people across ages. The CDR3 is 17 amino acids. V gave up 7 bases and J gave up 1 base; unmatched junction bases: 10. Roughly 9 milliliters of peripheral blood were drawn from each donor. This clonotype came up a few times. The authors ran a second PCR of roughly 6 to 12 cycles using a sample-barcoded 5' primer and a J-beta primer mix. TCRdb recomputed calls from the 5' RACE reads with MiXCR, one row per CDR3 protein. This repertoire shows about 830,000 distinct CDR3 sequences, 62% found once; its top ten account for approximately 30%.

The sequenced sample was blood. The TCR comes from a man younger than 45 in good health. This rearrangement joins TRBV12-3 or TRBV12-4 to TRBJ2-5; 12 nucleotides agree with TRBD1. The CDR3 spells CASTLWGQGALQETQYF. DNA for the CDR3: TGTGCCAGCACCCTTTGGGGACAGGGGGCCCTCCAAGAGACCCAGTACTTC.